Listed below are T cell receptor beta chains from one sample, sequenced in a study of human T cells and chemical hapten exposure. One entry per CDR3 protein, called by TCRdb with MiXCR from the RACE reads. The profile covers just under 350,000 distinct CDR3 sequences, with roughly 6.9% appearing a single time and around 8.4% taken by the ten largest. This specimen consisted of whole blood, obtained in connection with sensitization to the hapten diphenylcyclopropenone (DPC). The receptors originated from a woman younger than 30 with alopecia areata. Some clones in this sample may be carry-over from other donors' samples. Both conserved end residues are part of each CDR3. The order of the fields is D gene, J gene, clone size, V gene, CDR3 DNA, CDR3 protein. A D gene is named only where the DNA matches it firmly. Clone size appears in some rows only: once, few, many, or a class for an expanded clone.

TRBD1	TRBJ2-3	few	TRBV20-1	TGCAGTTCTCATGGACAGGGAACAGATACGCAGTATTTT	CSSHGQGTDTQYF
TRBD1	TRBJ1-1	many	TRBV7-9	TGTGCCAGCAGCTGGACAGGGGGCCCGAACACTGAAGCTTTCTTT	CASSWTGGPNTEAFF
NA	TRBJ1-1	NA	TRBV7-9	TGTGCCAGCAGCCCGTTATGGCCCCTAACTGAAGCTTTCTTT	CASSPLWPLTEAFF
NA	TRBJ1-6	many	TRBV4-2	TGTGCCAGCAGCCTTGAGACCCCGGGATCAAAGGGGTCACCCCTCCACTTT	CASSLETPGSKGSPLHF
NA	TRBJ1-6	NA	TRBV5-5	TGTGCCAGCAGCCAACCCCTTTATTCACCCCTCCACTTT	CASSQPLYSPLHF
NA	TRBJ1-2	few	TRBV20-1	TGCACCCACCGGATGGGTAACTATGGCTACACCTTC	CTHRMGNYGYTF
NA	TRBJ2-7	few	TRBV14	TGTGCCAGCAGCCTATGGGCGTCCTACGAGCAGTACTTC	CASSLWASYEQYF
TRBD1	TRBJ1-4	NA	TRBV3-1	TGTGCCAGCAGCTCGACAGGGGATAATGAAAAACTGTTTTTT	CASSSTGDNEKLFF
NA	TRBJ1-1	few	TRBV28	TGTGCCAGCAGGGGGGGGGCCCGAAGGTGGGCTGAAGCTTTCTTT	CASRGGARRWAEAFF
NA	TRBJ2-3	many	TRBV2	TGTGCCAGCAGTGACGGCCTTAAGGATACGCAGTATTTT	CASSDGLKDTQYF
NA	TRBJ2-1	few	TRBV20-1	TGCAGTGCTAGAGGGGGCACTACAGGCAATGAGCAGTTCTTC	CSARGGTTGNEQFF
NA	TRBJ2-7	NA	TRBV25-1	TGTGCCAGCAGCCGGGACCGAGATTATAAGCAGTACTTC	CASSRDRDYKQYF
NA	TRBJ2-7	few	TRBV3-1	TGTGCCAGCAGCCAAGACACCTACGAGCAGTACTTC	CASSQDTYEQYF
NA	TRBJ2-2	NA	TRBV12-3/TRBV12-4	TGTGCCAGCAGTTTGGGACACCCGAACACCGGGGAGCTGTTTTTT	CASSLGHPNTGELFF
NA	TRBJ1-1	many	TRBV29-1	TGCAGCGTTGAAGACGGGACTATGAACACTGAAGCTTTCTTT	CSVEDGTMNTEAFF
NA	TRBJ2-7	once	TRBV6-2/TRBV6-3	TGTGCCAGCAGCCCTCAGGACTACGAGCAGTACTTC	CASSPQDYEQYF
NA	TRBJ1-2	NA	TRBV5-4	TGTGCCAGCAGCCTGGACGGAGACAGCTACACCTTC	CASSLDGDSYTF
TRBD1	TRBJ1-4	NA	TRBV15	TGTGCCACCAGCGGCTCTGGACAGGGGAAGGCCATCCTGTTTTTT	CATSGSGQGKAILFF
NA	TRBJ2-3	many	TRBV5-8	TGTGCCAGCAGGACAGACAGTCCTAGCACAGATACGCAGTATTTT	CASRTDSPSTDTQYF
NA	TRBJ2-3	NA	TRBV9	TGTGCCAGCAGCGCAACGACCGTCACAGATACGCAGTATTTT	CASSATTVTDTQYF
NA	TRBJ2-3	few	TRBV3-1	TGTGCCAGCAGCCAGGGGGACGTCCACGCTCCGCAGTATTTT	CASSQGDVHAPQYF
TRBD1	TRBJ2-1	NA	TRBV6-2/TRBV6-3	TGTGCCAGCAGTCCTCCAGGGGGCTTTAACAATGAGCAGTTCTTC	CASSPPGGFNNEQFF
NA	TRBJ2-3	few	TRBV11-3	TGTGCCAGCAGCTTAGACGGCCGCGAAGATACGCAGTATTTT	CASSLDGREDTQYF
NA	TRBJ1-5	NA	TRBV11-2	TGTGCCAGCAGCTTAGCCCTAAATCAGCCCCAGCATTTT	CASSLALNQPQHF
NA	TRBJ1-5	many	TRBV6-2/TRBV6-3	TGTGCCAGCAGTTCGTGGGCCGGATTCAATCAGCCCCAGCATTTT	CASSSWAGFNQPQHF
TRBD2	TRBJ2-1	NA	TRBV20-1	TGCAGCGCTGGGCGAGCGGGGTATCCCGGCAATGAGCAGTTCTTC	CSAGRAGYPGNEQFF
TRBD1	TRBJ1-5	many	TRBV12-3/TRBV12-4	TGTGCCAGCAGTTCCCCGACAGGGGACCTAGCTAATCAGCCCCAGCATTTT	CASSSPTGDLANQPQHF
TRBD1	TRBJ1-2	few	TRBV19	TGTGCCAGTAGTAGCGGGGACAGTAGGAGAATCTATGGCTACACCTTC	CASSSGDSRRIYGYTF
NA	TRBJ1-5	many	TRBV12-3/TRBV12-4	TGTGCCAGCAGCGTTTCGAGGGTAGGGGCTCAGCCCCAGCATTTT	CASSVSRVGAQPQHF
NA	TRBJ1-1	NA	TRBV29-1	TGCAGCGTTTTTCGGCAGCTGAACACTGAAGCTTTCTTT	CSVFRQLNTEAFF
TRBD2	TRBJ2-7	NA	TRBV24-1	TGTGCCACCTCTACTCGGGGGGGAGCCGAGCAGTACTTC	CATSTRGGAEQYF
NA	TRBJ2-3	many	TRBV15	TGTGCCACCAGCAGAGATGGAGATACGCAGTATTTT	CATSRDGDTQYF
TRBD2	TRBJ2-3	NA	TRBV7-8	TGTGCCAGCAGCTTAGTGGCACTAGCGGGGGGGCCCTGGGGCACAGATACGCAGTATTTT	CASSLVALAGGPWGTDTQYF
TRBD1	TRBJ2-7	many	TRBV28	TGTGCCAGCAGTGGACAGGCCACCTACGAGCAGTACTTC	CASSGQATYEQYF
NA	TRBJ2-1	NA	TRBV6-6	TGTGCCAGCAGTCCCCTGGCGTATGAGCAGTTCTTC	CASSPLAYEQFF
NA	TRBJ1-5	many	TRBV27	TGTGCCAGCAGCAGGGGTCTGGGTCAGCCCCAGCATTTT	CASSRGLGQPQHF
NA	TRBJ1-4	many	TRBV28	TGTGCCAGCAGTTTATATGGACGGGGTACGGGAGAACTGTTTTTT	CASSLYGRGTGELFF
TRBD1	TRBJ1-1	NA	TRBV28	TGTGCCAGCAGTCCTGCGGACAGGGCGAACACTGAAGCTTTCTTT	CASSPADRANTEAFF
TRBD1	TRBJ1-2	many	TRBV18	TGTGCCAGCTCACCCGGGACAGGGAACTATGGCTACACCTTC	CASSPGTGNYGYTF
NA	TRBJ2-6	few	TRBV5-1	TGCGCCAGCAGCCCCGGCAGGGTGAGAGGGGCCAACGTCCTGACTTTC	CASSPGRVRGANVLTF
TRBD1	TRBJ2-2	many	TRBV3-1	TGTGCCAGCAGCCTGCGACAGGGCTCCGGGGAGCTGTTTTTT	CASSLRQGSGELFF
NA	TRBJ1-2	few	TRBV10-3	TGTGCCATCAGTGAGTCGAGGGACTATGGCTACACCTTC	CAISESRDYGYTF
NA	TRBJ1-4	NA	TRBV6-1	TGTGCCAGCAGTGTAGAACGTATCCTGGGCGTATTTTTT	CASSVERILGVFF
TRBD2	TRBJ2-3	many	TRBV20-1	TGCAGTGCTCCTTCGGTTAGCGGGGCCCTCCTAGGCACAGATACGCAGTATTTT	CSAPSVSGALLGTDTQYF